The rows below give T cell receptor beta chains drawn from one sample of a study of molecular identifiers for immune sequencing clone quantification. TCRdb re-called the PCR reads through MiXCR, storing one row per CDR3 protein. The sample shows nearly 650,000 distinct CDR3 sequences, about 25% of them seen only once. Sequenced material: naive CD8+ T cells from blood, with Jurkat cell RNA spiked in. These receptors all come from a human donor in good health. Some libraries in this study had Jurkat cell RNA spiked in. The CDR3 runs from the conserved cysteine through the conserved F or W. Fields, in order: CDR3 length, clone size, D gene, J gene, V gene, CDR3 protein, CDR3 DNA. D genes are given only for firm matches. A clone size is listed for some rows: how often the clone was seen (once, few, many), or a class if it is expanded.

16 few . TRBJ2-3 TRBV2 CASSARGVFSTDTQYF TGTGCCAGCAGTGCCCGCGGGGTCTTTAGCACAGATACGCAGTATTTT
19 many TRBD1 TRBJ1-1 TRBV3-1 CASSQEAAGTGWTGTEAFF TGTGCCAGCAGCCAAGAGGCGGCCGGGACAGGATGGACTGGCACTGAAGCTTTCTTT
14 . . TRBJ2-1 TRBV27 CASSSLTGYNEQFF TGTGCCAGCAGTTCCCTGACAGGTTACAATGAGCAGTTCTTC
14 many . TRBJ2-2 TRBV29-1 CSATAAKNTGELFF TGCAGCGCCACGGCCGCGAAGAACACCGGGGAGCTGTTTTTT
12 few TRBD2 TRBJ2-7 TRBV2 CASGRGSYEQYF TGTGCCAGCGGGAGGGGTTCCTACGAGCAGTACTTC
12 once . TRBJ1-3 TRBV20-1 CGSKTAGNTIYF TGCGGTTCCAAGACAGCTGGAAACACCATATATTTT
16 . TRBD1 TRBJ2-2 TRBV7-9 CASSPPTGGNTGELFF TGTGCCAGCAGCCCACCTACAGGGGGCAACACCGGGGAGCTGTTTTTT
13 few . TRBJ1-3 TRBV12-3/TRBV12-4 CASSSPGDGTKYF TGTGCCAGCAGTTCTCCGGGGGACGGCACCAAATATTTT
13 . . TRBJ2-6 TRBV5-8 CANPTPGANVLTF TGTGCCAACCCGACCCCCGGGGCCAACGTCCTGACTTTC
17 many TRBD2 TRBJ2-3 TRBV6-5 CASSQGGIAGGTDTQYF TGTGCCAGCAGTCAGGGGGGTATAGCGGGGGGCACAGATACGCAGTATTTT
15 many TRBD1 TRBJ1-1 TRBV6-5 CASSLGQGAMDEAFF TGTGCCAGCAGTTTGGGACAGGGGGCTATGGATGAAGCTTTCTTT
13 . TRBD1 TRBJ2-3 TRBV19 CASSEGAKDTQYF TGTGCCAGTAGTGAGGGGGCGAAGGATACGCAGTATTTT
13 . TRBD1 TRBJ1-1 TRBV6-1 CASSSTGAAEAFF TGTGCCAGCAGTTCTACAGGGGCTGCTGAAGCTTTCTTT
13 few TRBD1 TRBJ2-7 TRBV6-2/TRBV6-3 CASVDRGSYEQYF TGTGCCAGCGTCGACAGGGGATCCTACGAGCAGTACTTC
18 few . TRBJ2-2 TRBV5-1 CASSSKNLATTNTGELFF TGCGCCAGCAGCTCCAAAAATCTAGCAACCACGAACACCGGGGAGCTGTTTTTT
16 . . TRBJ2-7 TRBV19 CASSIGSRGPFYEQYF TGTGCCAGTAGTATTGGCTCCAGGGGCCCTTTCTACGAGCAGTACTTC
20 many . TRBJ2-2 TRBV6-5 CASSYDREPGTLRDTGELFF TGTGCCAGCAGTTACGACCGGGAACCCGGGACACTGAGGGACACCGGGGAGCTGTTTTTT
18 few TRBD2 TRBJ2-7 TRBV12-3/TRBV12-4 CASSLGHWGSGSRGEQYF TGTGCCAGCAGTTTAGGCCACTGGGGGAGCGGGAGTCGTGGCGAGCAGTACTTC
16 . TRBD1 TRBJ2-7 TRBV4-3 CASSQGTGQGAGEQYF TGCGCCAGCAGCCAAGGGACGGGACAGGGGGCTGGAGAGCAGTACTTC
15 few . TRBJ2-5 TRBV6-2/TRBV6-3 CASSPRPYLEETQYF TGTGCCAGCAGTCCACGACCGTACCTAGAAGAGACCCAGTACTTC
14 . . TRBJ1-1 TRBV7-9 CASSLIGLNTEAFF TGTGCCAGCAGCTTAATAGGTCTGAACACTGAAGCTTTCTTT
17 . . TRBJ1-2 TRBV4-3 CASSQGFADIGTYGYTF TGCGCCAGCAGCCAAGGGTTTGCGGACATTGGGACCTATGGCTACACCTTC
17 many TRBD2 TRBJ2-3 TRBV19 CASSLPSRGGPLDTQYF TGTGCCAGTAGTCTGCCCTCAAGGGGAGGGCCTTTAGATACGCAGTATTTT
16 few . TRBJ2-2 TRBV7-2 CASSLAPGLGTGELFF TGTGCCAGCAGCTTAGCTCCAGGGTTGGGTACCGGGGAGCTGTTTTTT
15 few . TRBJ1-1 TRBV28 CASSPWGSGNTEAFF TGTGCCAGCAGCCCCTGGGGATCGGGGAACACTGAAGCTTTCTTT
18 . . TRBJ2-6 TRBV20-1 CSARDSRGPRQGANVLTF TGCAGTGCTAGAGATTCGAGGGGCCCACGTCAAGGGGCCAACGTCCTGACTTTC
17 many TRBD1 TRBJ2-3 TRBV29-1 CSVEDPLTGAQWPTQYF TGCAGCGTTGAAGACCCTCTGACAGGGGCCCAGTGGCCTACGCAGTATTTT
16 many TRBD1 TRBJ2-3 TRBV29-1 CSVAGTGISWTDTQYF TGCAGCGTTGCCGGGACAGGGATCTCTTGGACAGATACGCAGTATTTT
15 many . TRBJ1-5 TRBV4-3 CASSQDHGLHQPQHF TGCGCCAGCAGCCAAGACCATGGATTGCATCAGCCCCAGCATTTT
15 many TRBD1 TRBJ1-5 TRBV28 CASSSGTGENQPQHF TGTGCCAGCAGTTCCGGGACAGGCGAGAATCAGCCCCAGCATTTT
18 . . TRBJ2-3 TRBV4-1 CASSQGEGTPGVTDTQYF TGCGCCAGCAGCCAAGGTGAAGGGACTCCTGGGGTGACAGATACGCAGTATTTT
15 . . TRBJ1-1 TRBV5-1 CASSLAQTVNTEAFF TGCGCCAGCAGCTTGGCACAGACTGTGAACACTGAAGCTTTCTTT
15 many TRBD2 TRBJ2-3 TRBV12-5 CASGTTSGGYNTQYF TGTGCTAGTGGCACCACTAGCGGGGGCTACAATACGCAGTATTTT
15 . TRBD2 TRBJ2-1 TRBV27 CASTSIALAARGQFF TGTGCCAGCACCTCTATCGCGCTAGCGGCGAGGGGGCAGTTCTTC
15 many . TRBJ2-7 TRBV29-1 CSVVVVGQGSYEQYF TGCAGCGTTGTTGTGGTCGGGCAGGGGTCCTACGAGCAGTACTTC
12 many . TRBJ2-7 TRBV5-8 CASSLTTYEQYF TGTGCCAGCAGCCTGACTACTTACGAGCAGTACTTC
13 . . TRBJ2-1 TRBV6-5 CASSYSGNNEQFF TGTGCCAGCAGTTACTCAGGTAACAATGAGCAGTTCTTC
16 . . TRBJ2-1 TRBV11-2 CASSQNGVGEDNEQFF TGTGCCAGCAGCCAAAACGGGGTTGGTGAAGACAATGAGCAGTTCTTC
15 few TRBD2 TRBJ2-5 TRBV12-3/TRBV12-4 CASSVALAPQETQYF TGTGCCAGCAGCGTAGCACTAGCGCCTCAAGAGACCCAGTACTTC
17 many . TRBJ1-5 TRBV3-1 CASSQGSFRGLDQPQHF TGTGCCAGCAGCCAAGGTTCGTTTCGGGGACTGGATCAGCCCCAGCATTTT
16 few TRBD1 TRBJ1-2 TRBV6-2/TRBV6-3 CASSSVLDRANYGYTF TGTGCCAGCAGTTCTGTTCTTGACAGGGCGAACTATGGCTACACCTTC
13 many . TRBJ2-7 TRBV30 CAWSVLGPGEQYF TGTGCCTGGAGTGTACTCGGGCCCGGCGAGCAGTACTTC
15 few TRBD1 TRBJ2-7 TRBV4-1 CASSQGVRGLGEQYF TGCGCCAGCAGCCAAGGGGTCAGGGGGTTGGGCGAGCAGTACTTC
16 . TRBD2 TRBJ2-7 TRBV5-6 CASSLALAGRLYEQYF TGTGCCAGCAGCTTGGCCCTAGCGGGGCGGTTATACGAGCAGTACTTC
13 few . TRBJ2-7 TRBV24-1 CATSDYGSYEQYF TGTGCCACCAGTGATTACGGTTCCTACGAGCAGTACTTC
16 . TRBD2 TRBJ2-2 TRBV4-1 CASSLNSGRQAGELFF TGCGCCAGCAGCCTAAATAGCGGGAGGCAGGCCGGGGAGCTGTTTTTT
15 . . TRBJ2-7 TRBV13 CASSPGKLNYYEQYF TGTGCCAGCAGCCCCGGCAAGTTGAATTACTACGAGCAGTACTTC
12 many . TRBJ2-2 TRBV7-9 CASSWITGELFF TGTGCCAGCAGCTGGATCACCGGGGAGCTGTTTTTT
13 few TRBD1 TRBJ2-7 TRBV20-1 CSASFGQGYEQYF TGCAGTGCTAGCTTCGGACAGGGCTACGAGCAGTACTTC
13 . TRBD2 TRBJ2-7 TRBV2 CASNAGGLYEQYF TGTGCCAGCAACGCGGGAGGCCTCTACGAGCAGTACTTC
13 many . TRBJ1-1 TRBV5-1 CASSLGGFTEAFF TGCGCCAGCAGCTTGGGGGGTTTCACTGAAGCTTTCTTT
11 many . TRBJ1-1 TRBV7-9 CASSSMGEAFF TGTGCCAGCAGCTCAATGGGTGAAGCTTTCTTT
16 . . TRBJ1-1 TRBV7-3 CASSLNPELGITEAFF TGTGCCAGCAGCCTCAACCCAGAGTTAGGCATCACTGAAGCTTTCTTT
17 . . TRBJ1-6 TRBV5-5 CASSLDPGQEWDSPLHF TGTGCCAGCAGCTTGGACCCCGGACAAGAATGGGATTCACCCCTCCACTTT
12 . . TRBJ2-7 TRBV12-3/TRBV12-4 CASRLPGDEQYF TGTGCCAGCAGGTTACCAGGGGACGAGCAGTACTTC
14 many TRBD1 TRBJ2-3 TRBV18 CASSATGDTDTQYF TGTGCCAGCTCAGCGACAGGGGATACAGATACGCAGTATTTT
16 many TRBD1 TRBJ2-7 TRBV5-1 CASSFDRDRYSYEQYF TGCGCCAGCAGCTTTGACCGGGACAGGTACTCCTACGAGCAGTACTTC
17 . TRBD1 TRBJ2-1 TRBV3-1 CASSQDTGTGAYNGQFF TGTGCCAGCAGCCAAGATACCGGGACAGGGGCCTACAATGGGCAGTTCTTC
15 many TRBD2 TRBJ2-3 TRBV4-3 CASSPSSGSGDTQYF TGCGCCAGCAGCCCCTCCAGCGGGAGCGGGGATACGCAGTATTTT
13 many . TRBJ1-6 TRBV27 CASSWGANSPLHF TGTGCCAGCAGCTGGGGTGCTAATTCACCCCTCCACTTT